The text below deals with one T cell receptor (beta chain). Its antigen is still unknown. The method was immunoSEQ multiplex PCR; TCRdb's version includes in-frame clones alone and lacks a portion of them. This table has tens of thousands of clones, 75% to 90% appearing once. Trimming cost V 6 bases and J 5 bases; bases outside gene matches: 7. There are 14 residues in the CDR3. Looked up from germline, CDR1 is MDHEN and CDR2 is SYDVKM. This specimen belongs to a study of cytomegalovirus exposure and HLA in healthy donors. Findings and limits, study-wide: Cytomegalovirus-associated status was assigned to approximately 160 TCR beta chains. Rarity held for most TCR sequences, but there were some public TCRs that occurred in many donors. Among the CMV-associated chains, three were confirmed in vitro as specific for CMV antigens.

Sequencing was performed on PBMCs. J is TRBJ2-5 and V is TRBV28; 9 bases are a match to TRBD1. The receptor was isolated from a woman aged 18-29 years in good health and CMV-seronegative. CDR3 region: CASSTQGARETQYF. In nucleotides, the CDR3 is TGTGCCAGCAGCACACAGGGGGCCCGGGAGACCCAGTACTTC. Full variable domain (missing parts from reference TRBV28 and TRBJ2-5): DVKVTQSSRYLVKRTGEKVFLECVQDMDHENMFWYRQDPGLGLRLIYFSYDVKMKEKGDIPEGYSVSREKKERFSLILESASTNQTSMYLCASSTQGARETQYFGPGTRLLVL.